This entry is about one T cell receptor (beta chain). A second roughly 7 to 12 cycle PCR used barcoded and J-beta primers. TCRdb itself ran the 5' RACE reads through MiXCR, one entry per CDR3 protein. The profile shows over 1,300,000 distinct CDR3 sequences, approximately 59% of them singletons. The sample is drawn from a study of blood T cells in healthy people across ages. The CDR3 totals 14 residues. Germline-derived CDR1 and CDR2 are MNHEY and SVGAGI. Germline trimming cut 6 bases from V and 11 bases from J; bases unmatched to any gene: 9. The origin of this receptor is a young man in good health. The specimen was blood. The genes are TRBV6-5 and TRBJ1-6; TRBD1 agrees at 8 bases. The CDR3 DNA reads TGTGCCAGCAGCCTCGGACAGGGAATGCCACCCCTCCACTTT. It yields the protein CASSLGQGMPPLHF.